This T cell receptor beta chain was identified in a study of cytomegalovirus exposure and HLA in healthy donors (dated by TCRdb to 2016 to 2017). As for the study more broadly: An earlier analysis of several hundred of the donors reported 276 Gb of sequence data and 117 million unique TCR beta sequences from about 179 million T cells. Around 320 gigabases of sequencing data and approximately 85 million unique TCR sequences were included in an early release covering roughly 600 HLA-typed donors. Of the roughly 390 genotyped donors, roughly 76% were placed in the genetic ancestry cluster associated with self-reported Caucasian donors. The study aimed to test whether signatures of past pathogen exposure could be identified by cataloging public T cell receptors. The study profiled the T cell repertoires of some 610 subjects by immunosequencing and related them to cytomegalovirus serostatus. In addition to the first cohort of 650 to 750 subjects, a separate validation cohort of 120 different subjects was used. High-throughput TCR immunosequencing, statistical association of individual TCRs with disease status, and machine learning were combined to predict cytomegalovirus infection status. A later analysis re-examined previously published TCR beta repertoires from just over 650 donors and added high-resolution HLA genotyping to investigate patterns of TCR occurrence. Rather than using new phenotypic data, the later analysis identified candidate immune exposures from TCR beta sequences and from how often those sequences occurred across donors. To decide whether each TCR beta V gene segment behaved as functional or pseudogenic, an earlier analysis of approximately 590 of the donors relied on high-throughput TCR beta sequencing. Alongside the repertoire data, information on donor age, sex, ethnicity and CMV serostatus was compiled. A later genetic analysis used genome-wide SNP genotypes for about 65% of the 666 donors, treating that subset as a discovery cohort. Every discovery cohort repertoire had been produced on one sequencing platform. Both class I and class II loci were covered by HLA typing, at four-digit resolution. Typing coverage varied by locus: roughly 629-630 donors for A, B, C, DRB1 and DQB1; approximately 560 for DQA1; more than 600 for DPA1; 450 to 480 for DPB1. Because of strong linkage in the cohort, a handful of DR-DQ haplotypes were treated as single units for association and clustering. On average, approximately 250,000 unique TCR beta nucleotide sequences were sequenced per donor among 350 to 400 genotyped donors of the cohort, with around 19% of those sequences being non-productive.

On the study overall, not on this receptor specifically: The earlier analysis of around 600 of the donors excluded over 15 rarely observed V segments, including chromosome 9 orphons, because counts were too low. A further reported finding was that TCR beta sequences accurately predicted the HLA-A and HLA-B alleles for most subjects in the first cohort. HLA typing was unavailable for some donors at each locus, so association tests used only the typed subset. A later genetic analysis associated a missense DCLRE1C variant with V-gene and J-gene trimming of TCR beta chains, and an independent cohort replicated the association. Only TCR beta chains were sequenced in this cohort, and the absence of alpha or paired-chain data limited detectable features. Presence/absence analyses assumed roughly uniform sequencing depth across donors, an assumption that may not hold. A later analysis found that HLA-associated TCR beta chains were more clonally expanded and had lower generation probabilities than equally common non-associated chains. In a later analysis, 15,000 to 20,000 TCR beta sequences were associated with specific HLA alleles at a false discovery rate of 0.05. In a later analysis, the rate of TCR association differed among HLA loci, with DRB1 alleles having the most associated TCRs and HLA-C alleles having the fewest. According to the authors, the approach could potentially be generalized to other disease states and immunological phenotypes. Broadly in line with IMGT annotations, most TCR beta V segments showed up in productive rearrangements about 87% or about 30% of the time in an earlier analysis of 450 to 600 of the donors. Linkage disequilibrium might explain the correlated functional status among segregating V segments, but an unknown experimental factor could not be ruled out. The study gave a list of more than 150 TCR beta chains associated with cytomegalovirus. Strong co-occurrence of HLA alleles, especially DR and DQ, made assigning TCR associations to individual alleles difficult. The classifier was reported to diagnose cytomegalovirus status with high specificity and sensitivity in both the original cohort and the validation cohort. A later genetic analysis reported fewer N-insertions in productive TCRs among donors in an Asian-associated ancestry cluster than the roughly 620-donor mean. A cluster of highly shared sequence variants was judged likely to be a technical artifact of the sequencing pipeline. Several of the top co-occurrence clusters appeared to be linked to parvovirus B19, influenza, CMV and Epstein-Barr virus, according to a later analysis. For the cohort, immune exposure information was limited to CMV serostatus. The 87-base-pair reads could not distinguish some IMGT-functional V segments, including TRBV6-2 and TRBV6-3, so those segments were excluded. In vitro tests confirmed that three of the cytomegalovirus-associated TCR beta chains recognize cytomegalovirus antigens. While some public TCRs were present in many individuals, most TCR sequences turned up only very rarely across donors. A later analysis found that most CMV-associated TCR beta chains appeared HLA-restricted, with HLA associations seemingly driven largely by CMV exposure.

To note about this clone: No antigen is known for it. The sample holds no much larger clone one base away, and base qualities are not on file.

The cohort was made up of approximately 670 healthy bone marrow donors. Cohort members were all nominally healthy when sampled, although unrecorded immune exposures were likely present. Of the approximately 700 cohort members, some 270 had positive CMV serostatus and approximately 360 had negative CMV serostatus, and CMV serostatus was not recorded for the donor. A peripheral blood sample was provided by each donor, and peripheral blood mononuclear cells were used for TCR beta sequencing. Genomic DNA was extracted from the blood cell samples with the Qiagen DNeasy Blood Extraction Kit. CDR1 and CDR2 are drawn from the germline V gene: SGHVS, FNYEAQ. Its CDR3 holds 14 amino acids, cysteine through phenylalanine. Kept here is only the CDR3 DNA, which spans 42 bases and is read in frame from base 1. The junction carries 14 bases between V and J, which are trimmed by 4 bases and 4 bases respectively.

Library prep was done by the immunoSEQ multiplex PCR assay. For the multiplex PCR, a mixture combining 60 forward primers for TCR Vbeta segments and 13 reverse primers for TCR Jbeta segments was used. A multiplex PCR assay on genomic DNA amplified the CDR3 region of rearranged TCR beta genes. The amplified TCR beta libraries were sequenced on the Illumina HiSeq System as 87-base-pair reads. The published analysis was carried out like this. A later analysis tallied 70 million to 100 million unique TCR beta chains across the 666 repertoires, and about 10 million of those chains were shared by two or more donors. A nearest-neighbor algorithm error-corrected the raw reads and collapsed the reads into unique sequences, merging closely related sequences to remove PCR and sequencing errors. V, D and J gene segments were assigned by aligning CDR3 sequences to IMGT reference sequences. For a sequence to be retained, at least a six-nucleotide match to both a V gene segment and a J gene segment was required. A rearrangement counted as productive if the CDR3 had no stop codons and remained in frame with V and J, and every other rearrangement counted as non-productive. CDR3 was defined according to IMGT convention as the region running from the second conserved V-encoded cysteine to the conserved J-encoded phenylalanine. In an earlier analysis of around 640 of the donors, sequences lacking an unambiguous match to a single V gene segment were excluded. An earlier analysis of 587 of the donors called V segments functional above 56.7% productive rearrangements and segregating when the between-donor standard deviation exceeded 5%. To diagnose cytomegalovirus status from the catalog of TCR beta chain sequences, a statistical classification framework was built. V and J gene assignment, in a later analysis, came from comparing TCR nucleotide sequences with IMGT/GENE-DB human TR gene sequences. The TCRdist pipeline was used in a later analysis to assign CDR3 sequences and most-parsimonious VDJ recombination scenarios. In a later analysis, every TCR beta chain was defined by the combination of its CDR3 amino acid sequence and its V-gene family, and reads without a unique V-gene family were dropped. In a later analysis, around 600 highly shared, low-generation-probability nucleotide sequences were removed to address suspected cross-contamination and a sequencing artifact. In a later analysis, a clonal expansion index for each public chain was calculated from normalized within-repertoire ranks of inferred template counts. A later analysis computed generation probabilities with a VDJ recombination model fitted to out-of-frame rearrangements, and checked the results against IGoR. In a later analysis, hypergeometric tests were used to score TCR-TCR, TCR-HLA and TCR-CMV co-occurrence, with a repertoire-size bias correction applied to TCR pairs. To estimate false discovery rates, a later analysis permuted the HLA or CMV assignments 20 times. In a later analysis, co-occurring TCRs were grouped using DBSCAN, and TCRdist sequence similarity was added for clustering within HLA-allele-positive subsets. Co-occurrence clustering excluded repertoires with fewer than 30,000 or more than 120,000 public chains, plus five with anomalous nucleotide sharing. TCRdb took this table from immuneACCESS and kept in-frame rearrangements with V and J called. Such tables lack part of the clones; where checked against another copy, unresolved V genes explain under half of the gap, and the rest is unexplained. From that table come the V and J calls and clone size; the DNA was used to work out D and trimming. In this sample the table shows approximately 180,000 clones, 72% of which occur a single time. The ten largest account for over 2% of the sample.

The chain is assembled from TRBV7-6 and TRBJ2-7, with an unclear D gene assignment. The receptor's source is a human donor in good health. Sequenced input: PBMCs. CDR3 reads: CASSSRGTAYEQYF. The nucleotide sequence reads TGTGCCAGCAGCTCCAGAGGTACGGCGTACGAGCAGTACTTC.